Listed below are T cell receptor beta chains from one sample, sequenced in a study of technical replicates of blood from several donors. Data came from immunoSEQ multiplex PCR; TCRdb stores just in-frame clones and leaves some out. The sample includes about 50,000 clones, 92% of them seen just once. Sequencing was performed on PBMCs. The receptors shown here come from a human donor in good health. Some clones in this sample may be carry-over from other donors' samples. The conserved cysteine and the conserved F or W are not part of the CDR3 here. Each record gives: CDR3 protein, J gene, V gene.

CDR3aa: ASSPPSGISGNTIY
j_gene: TRBJ1-3
v_gene: TRBV18

CDR3aa: ASSPIGTEWGSGANVLT
j_gene: TRBJ2-6
v_gene: TRBV18

CDR3aa: ASSQEAGQPQH
j_gene: TRBJ1-5
v_gene: TRBV4-3

CDR3aa: AFWTSWDEQY
j_gene: TRBJ2-7
v_gene: TRBV30

CDR3aa: ASSRRTSGSEQF
j_gene: TRBJ2-1
v_gene: TRBV11-2

CDR3aa: ASTKAATSYNSPLH
j_gene: TRBJ1-6
v_gene: TRBV2

CDR3aa: ASSPSTVFTDTQY
j_gene: TRBJ2-3
v_gene: TRBV7-9

CDR3aa: ASSLVAGVSYNEQF
j_gene: TRBJ2-1
v_gene: TRBV5-1

CDR3aa: SEWAGTEAF
j_gene: TRBJ1-1
v_gene: TRBV20-1

CDR3aa: ASSQDYQGSTDTQY
j_gene: TRBJ2-3
v_gene: TRBV4-3

CDR3aa: AWSVLDTQY
j_gene: TRBJ2-3
v_gene: TRBV30

CDR3aa: ASSLSGTSFGEQY
j_gene: TRBJ2-7
v_gene: TRBV5-1